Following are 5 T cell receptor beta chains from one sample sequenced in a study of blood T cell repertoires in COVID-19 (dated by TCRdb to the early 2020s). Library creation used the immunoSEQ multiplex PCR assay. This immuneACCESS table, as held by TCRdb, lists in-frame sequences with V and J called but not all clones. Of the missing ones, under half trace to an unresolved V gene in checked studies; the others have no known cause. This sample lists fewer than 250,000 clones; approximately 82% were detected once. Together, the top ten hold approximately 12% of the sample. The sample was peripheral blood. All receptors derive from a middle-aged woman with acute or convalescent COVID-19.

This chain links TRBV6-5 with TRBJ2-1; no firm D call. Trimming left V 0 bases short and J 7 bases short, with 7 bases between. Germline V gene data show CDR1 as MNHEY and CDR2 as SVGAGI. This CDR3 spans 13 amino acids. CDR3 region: CASSYSSSNEQFF. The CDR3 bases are TGTGCCAGCAGTTACTCGAGTTCTAATGAGCAGTTCTTC.

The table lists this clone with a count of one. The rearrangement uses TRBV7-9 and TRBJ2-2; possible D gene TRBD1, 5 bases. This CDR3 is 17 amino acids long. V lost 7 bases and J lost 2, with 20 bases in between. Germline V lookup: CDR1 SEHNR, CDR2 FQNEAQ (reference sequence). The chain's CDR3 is CASTPPDDRRNTGELFF. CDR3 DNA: TGTGCCAGCACGCCCCCCGACGACAGACGTAACACCGGGGAGCTGTTTTTT.

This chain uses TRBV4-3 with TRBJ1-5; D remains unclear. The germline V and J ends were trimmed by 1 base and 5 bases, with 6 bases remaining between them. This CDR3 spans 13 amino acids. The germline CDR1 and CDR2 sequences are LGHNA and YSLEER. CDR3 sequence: CASSQAPDQPQHF. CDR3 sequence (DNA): TGCGCCAGCAGCCAAGCCCCAGATCAGCCCCAGCATTTT.

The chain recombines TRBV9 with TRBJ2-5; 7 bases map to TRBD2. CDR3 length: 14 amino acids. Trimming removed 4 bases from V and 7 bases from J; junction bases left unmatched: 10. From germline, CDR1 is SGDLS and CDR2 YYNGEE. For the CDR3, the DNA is TGTGCCAGCAGCCCGGCCTGGGACTATGGGACCCAGTACTTC. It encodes CASSPAWDYGTQYF.

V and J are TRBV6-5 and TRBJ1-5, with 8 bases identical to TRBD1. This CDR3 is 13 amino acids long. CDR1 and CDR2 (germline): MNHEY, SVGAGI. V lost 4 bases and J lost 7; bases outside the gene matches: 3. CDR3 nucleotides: TGTGCCAGCAGTTCCAGGGGGCGGCAGCCCCAGCATTTT. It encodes CASSSRGRQPQHF.